The 28 T cell receptor beta chains given below trace back to one sample, sequenced in a study of blood T cells in healthy people across ages. The use of a sample-barcoded 5' primer and a J-beta primer mix characterized a second PCR of about 7 to 12 cycles. TCRdb processed the 5' RACE reads anew with MiXCR; each CDR3 protein has one entry. The sample records approximately 770,000 distinct CDR3 sequences, 58% being singletons. The sample comprised blood. All receptors derive from a man in his thirties or forties in good health.

The table lists this clonotype with many counts. The J gene is TRBJ2-5, the V gene TRBV6-1; tentatively, D is TRBD2 (5 bases). In germline, CDR1 is MNHNS, CDR2 SASEGT. The CDR3 extends over 14 amino acids. V was pared by 0 bases and J by 5 bases, with 10 bases between. CDR3 protein: CASSEAPGYETQYF. DNA of the CDR3: TGTGCCAGCAGTGAAGCGCCGGGATACGAGACCCAGTACTTC.

The chain links TRBV20-1 to TRBJ2-1; the match to TRBD2 covers 13 bases. Trimming took 6 bases from V and 9 from J; bases not matched to a gene: 5. The CDR3 extends over 13 amino acids. Germline assignment: CDR1 DFQATT and CDR2 SNEGSKA (reference sequence). CDR3 DNA: TGCAGTGCCGGGACTAGCGGGGTCGGTGAGCAGTTCTTC. This codes for CSAGTSGVGEQFF.

This clonotype was recorded a few times. The chain is built from TRBV20-1 and TRBJ2-1; TRBD2 aligns across 13 bases. Germline values: CDR1 DFQATT, CDR2 SNEGSKA (reference sequence). The CDR3 length is 18 residues. V trimming: 4 bases; J trimming: 3 bases; junction bases outside the gene matches: 12. CDR3 DNA: TGCAGTGCTACCGTTCGCCCGACTAGCGGGAGGCTCTACAATGAGCAGTTCTTC. This sequence encodes CSATVRPTSGRLYNEQFF.

The V gene is TRBV6-5, the J gene TRBJ1-2; D is uncertain. The V and J ends lost 4 bases and 0 bases respectively, with 9 bases between them. CDR1 is MNHEY, CDR2 SVGAGI, per germline. The CDR3 covers 14 residues. Here the CDR3 reads CASSSSPSNYGYTF. In DNA form, the CDR3 reads TGTGCCAGCAGTTCCAGTCCCTCTAACTATGGCTACACCTTC.

V usage is TRBV5-1 and J usage is TRBJ2-3, with 9 nucleotides matching TRBD2. The CDR3 sequence is 14 residues long. J gave up 10 bases and V 5 bases, and 11 bases lay outside the gene matches. Germline values: CDR1 SGHRS, CDR2 YFSETQ. CDR3 amino acids: CASRAGGGACAQYF. The CDR3 DNA is TGCGCCAGCAGGGCTGGCGGGGGGGCCTGCGCGCAGTATTTT.

The CDR3 DNA reads as TGTGCCAGCAGCACGACCAGGTGGGGCACAGATACGCAGTATTTT. This gives the protein CASSTTRWGTDTQYF. J is TRBJ2-3 and V is TRBV6-5; D is unresolved. From germline, CDR1 is MNHEY and CDR2 SVGAGI. The V and J ends lost 6 bases and 1 base respectively, with 14 bases between them. The CDR3 contains 15 residues.

The CDR3 DNA follows: TGCAGCGGGGGGCTACCGCAAGAGACCCAGTACTTC. Amino acids: CSGGLPQETQYF. The gene calls are TRBV29-1 and TRBJ2-5; weak D call: TRBD1 (6 bases). Germline CDR1 and CDR2: SQVTM and ANQGSEA. There are 12 residues in the CDR3. Trimming pared 7 bases from V and 2 bases from J, leaving 11 bases between.

This chain links TRBV10-3 with TRBJ2-1; the D is unclear. Trimming shortened V by 4 bases and J by 4 bases, and 5 bases separated the two germline ends. This CDR3 region has 12 residues. Germline CDR1 and CDR2: ENHRY and SYGVKD. The CDR3 reads CAISGRYNEQFF. The CDR3 DNA reads as TGTGCCATCAGTGGGCGGTACAATGAGCAGTTCTTC.

The chain is built from TRBV20-1 and TRBJ1-2; 9 nucleotides line up with TRBD1. Germline CDR1 is DFQATT and CDR2 is SNEGSKA (reference sequence). V shed 5 bases and J 2 bases; nucleotides not matched to a gene: 6. This CDR3 has 14 residues. The CDR3 loop reads CSASGTGWNYGYTF. The CDR3 nucleotides are TGCAGTGCTTCCGGGACAGGGTGGAACTATGGCTACACCTTC.

This chain uses TRBV6-5 with TRBJ2-2; no firm D call. Looked up from germline, CDR1 is MNHEY and CDR2 is SVGAGI. The CDR3 extends over 12 amino acids. The germline V and J ends were trimmed by 8 bases and 9 bases, with 13 bases remaining between them. In nucleotides, the CDR3 is TGTGCCAGCTCCACTAAGGCCTGGGAGCTGTTTTTT. Translating it yields CASSTKAWELFF.

This chain connects TRBV7-6 to TRBJ2-5; D ambiguous. This CDR3 region has 14 residues. V was cut by 7 bases and J by 4 bases, with 16 bases left in between. The germline CDR1 and CDR2 sequences are SGHVS and FNYEAQ. The CDR3 coding sequence is TGTGCCAGCACCATTTCCGGACCCAGAGAGACCCAGTACTTC. Translation gives CASTISGPRETQYF. The variable domain in full, with the rest retrieved from reference TRBV7-6 and TRBJ2-5, is GAGVSQSPRYKVTKRGQDVALRCDPISGHVSLYWYRQALGQGPEFLTYFNYEAQQDKSGLPNDRFSAERPEGSISTLTIQRTEQRDSAMYRCASTISGPRETQYFGPGTRLLVL.

The V gene is TRBV7-2, the J gene TRBJ2-1; D could derive from TRBD1 or TRBD2 (7 bases each). CDR3 length equals 12 residues. V was pared by 5 bases and J by 15 bases, with 17 bases between. CDR1 and CDR2 (germline): SGHTA, FQGNSA. The CDR3 coding sequence is TGTGCCAGCAGCGCAGAGCGGGACAGATGGTTCTTC. Translating it yields CASSAERDRWFF.

The chain is built from TRBV6-6 and TRBJ1-1; D possibly corresponds to TRBD1 (6 bases). Germline V gives CDR1 MNHNY, CDR2 SVGAGI (reference sequence). V was cut by 11 bases and J by 1 base, with 8 bases left in between. This CDR3 region has 11 residues. CDR3 nucleotide sequence: TGTGCCGTACAGGGGAACACTGAAGCTTTCTTT. The encoded protein is CAVQGNTEAFF.

The rearrangement joins TRBV29-1 to TRBJ2-1; the match to TRBD2 covers 9 bases. Germline loops: CDR1 SQVTM, CDR2 ANQGSEA. V lost 6 bases, J lost 8 bases, and 14 bases stayed unmatched. The CDR3 is 15 residues long. The CDR3 protein is CSVVRTSAVSDEQFF. The CDR3 nucleotides are TGCAGCGTCGTTAGGACTAGCGCGGTTTCCGATGAGCAGTTCTTC.

This clonotype was recorded once. The chain links TRBV6-1 to TRBJ2-5, with no clear D. The CDR3 has 13 residues. V lost 2 bases to trimming and J lost 7 bases, with 11 bases between them. Germline V gene sequence: CDR1 MNHNS, CDR2 SASEGT. CDR3 DNA: TGTGCCAGCAGTGAAATTCTTTGGGTGACCCAGTACTTC. Translating gives CASSEILWVTQYF.

The chain is built from TRBV30 and TRBJ1-4; tentatively, D is TRBD1 (6 bases). The CDR3 has 16 residues. The V end was cut by 3 bases, the J end by 4 bases, with 18 bases between. The germline V gene encodes CDR1 GTSNPN and CDR2 SVGIG (reference sequence). The CDR3 reads CAWSDRSGQLNEKLFF. CDR3 nucleotide sequence: TGTGCCTGGAGCGACCGGTCGGGACAACTTAATGAAAAACTGTTTTTT.

This clonotype was recorded a few times. The chain couples TRBV7-2 to TRBJ2-4, with D perhaps matching TRBD2 (5 bases). The CDR3 has 15 residues. Trimming took off 5 bases at V and 7 bases at J, with 18 bases between the two ends. CDR1 is SGHTA, CDR2 FQGNSA, per germline. This CDR3 reads CASSPGGGPSNIQYF. The DNA for the CDR3 is TGTGCCAGCAGCCCCGGAGGAGGACCCTCTAACATTCAGTACTTC.

The chain joins TRBV29-1 to TRBJ2-1; the D is unclear. There are 12 residues in the CDR3. CDR1 and CDR2 from the germline V gene are SQVTM and ANQGSEA. Trimming removed 6 bases from V and 4 bases from J, with 10 bases in between. The CDR3 coding sequence is TGCAGCGTCGCCCCGACTTACAATGAGCAGTTCTTC. It encodes CSVAPTYNEQFF.

This rearrangement joins TRBV30 to TRBJ2-5; 10 nucleotides line up with TRBD1. The V and J ends lost 2 bases and 4 bases, in that order; junction bases with no gene match: 7. Germline assignment: CDR1 GTSNPN and CDR2 SVGIG (reference sequence). The CDR3 runs to 15 residues. In DNA, the CDR3 is TGTGCCTGGAGTCCTCCGGGACAGGGGCGAGAGACCCAGTACTTC. Its translation is CAWSPPGQGRETQYF.

The rearrangement links TRBV7-2 to TRBJ2-7, with TRBD2 matching over 13 bases. CDR1 is SGHTA and CDR2 is FQGNSA in the germline V gene. With V trimmed by 4 bases and J by 3 bases, 3 bases remained unmatched. CDR3 size: 15 residues. CDR3 loop: CASSYTSGGVYEQYF. The DNA for the CDR3 is TGTGCCAGCAGCTACACTAGCGGGGGGGTCTACGAGCAGTACTTC.

This clonotype showed up just a few times. The chain carries TRBV12-3 or TRBV12-4 and TRBJ2-1; tentative D call: TRBD1 (7 bases). Trimming removed 7 bases at V and 9 bases at J, with 22 bases between. The CDR3 covers 15 residues. CDR3 sequence reads: CASNTGQEGLFEQFF. CDR3 nucleotide sequence: TGTGCCAGCAATACTGGACAGGAGGGTCTCTTTGAGCAGTTCTTC.

This clonotype was seen at least ten times. This chain joins TRBV11-2 and TRBJ2-1; D not certain. With 6 bases removed from V and 0 bases from J, the gap between germline ends came to 6 bases. The germline gives CDR1 SGHAT, CDR2 FQNNGV. The CDR3 runs 13 residues. CDR3 DNA: TGTGCCAGCAGTTCGAGCTCCTACAATGAGCAGTTCTTC. This gives the protein CASSSSSYNEQFF.

V is TRBV6-6 and J is TRBJ2-7; 9 bases match TRBD1. This CDR3 spans 15 amino acids. The V gene's germline CDR1 is MNHNY and CDR2 SVGAGI (reference sequence). The V segment lost 4 bases and the J segment 1 base; nucleotides outside the gene matches: 5. The CDR3 DNA is TGTGCCAGCAGTTCGGGGACAGGGCCATCCTACGAGCAGTACTTC. It is translated as CASSSGTGPSYEQYF.

This clonotype was seen a few times. V usage is TRBV7-9 and J usage is TRBJ2-3; D not resolved. The length of the CDR3 is 14 residues. Germline lookup yields CDR1 SEHNR and CDR2 FQNEAQ (reference sequence). V was trimmed by 2 bases and J by 3 bases, leaving 9 bases between them. CDR3 coding DNA: TGTGCCAGCAGCTTAAAGCTACGTACAGATACGCAGTATTTT. This sequence encodes CASSLKLRTDTQYF.

This clonotype was observed a few times. This chain uses TRBV18 with TRBJ2-1; D is ambiguous. Germline V gene lookup returns CDR1 KGHSH and CDR2 LQKENI. V was shortened by 1 base and J by 0 bases, with 7 bases between the two germline ends. The CDR3 covers 15 residues. CDR3 sequence: CASSPRTDSYNEQFF. CDR3 sequence (DNA): TGTGCCAGCTCACCACGGACGGACTCCTACAATGAGCAGTTCTTC.

V is TRBV5-1 and J is TRBJ2-2; D possibly corresponds to TRBD2 (5 bases). The V end was cut by 2 bases, the J end by 1 base, with 9 bases between. From germline, CDR1 is SGHRS and CDR2 YFSETQ. The CDR3 is 15 residues long. CDR3 amino acids: CASSFASGNTGELFF. In DNA form, the CDR3 reads TGCGCCAGCAGCTTTGCGAGCGGGAACACCGGGGAGCTGTTTTTT.

The CDR3 reads CASSLGLKGGDLGYTF. CDR3 DNA: TGTGCCAGCAGCTTAGGCCTAAAAGGGGGCGACCTTGGCTACACCTTC. The rearrangement joins TRBV13 to TRBJ1-2; TRBD1 matches 7 bases. This CDR3 is built from 16 residues. Losses at the gene ends were 0 bases for V and 7 bases for J; bases not matched to a gene: 11. Germline loops: CDR1 PRHDT, CDR2 FYEKMQ (reference sequence).

The rearrangement joins TRBV12-3 or TRBV12-4 to TRBJ1-2, with 8 bases aligning to TRBD1. The V and J ends lost 5 bases and 5 bases, in that order; junction bases with no gene match: 10. The CDR3 is 15 amino acids. The CDR3 DNA sequence: TGTGCCAGCAGTCCCCGGGACAGGTGGGGGTATGGCTACACCTTC. Its protein is CASSPRDRWGYGYTF.